This T cell receptor (beta chain) comes out of a study of chemoradiotherapy in HPV16-positive cancers. Study-wide findings and caveats: Non-HPV-specific T cells did not expand in tumors during treatment, whereas candidate HPV-specific clones and E7-related motifs did. Functional assays defining HPV-specific T cells used only a couple of HPV16-positive patients.

With 4 bases removed from V and 4 bases from J, the gap between germline ends came to 10 bases. CDR1 is SGHAT and CDR2 is FQNNGV in the germline V gene. This CDR3 has 14 residues. Repertoires were sampled repeatedly during chemoradiotherapy. The table came from immunoSEQ multiplex PCR; TCRdb's copy has only in-frame clones and leaves some out. This table has 25,000 to 30,000 clones, around 93% appearing once. This clone was detected once. Its cognate antigen is unknown. The material sequenced was blood, taken from a patient who underwent chemoradiotherapy. The source of this sequence is a human donor with HPV-associated anogenital cancer. J is TRBJ2-2 and V is TRBV11-2; D unclear. The CDR3 DNA follows: TGTGCCAGCAGCTCGCATTCTAGCACCGGGGAGCTGTTTTTT. Translating it yields CASSSHSSTGELFF.